Following are 21 T cell receptor beta chains from one sample sequenced in a study of vaccination effects on CD4 cells after COVID-19. Sequencing was preceded by expansion of antigen-specific CD4+ T cells with viral peptide pools in the ViraFEST assay. Culture proceeded for about 11 days, and CD4+ T cells were then isolated. Two-dose vaccination with either BNT162b2 or mRNA-1273 was given to the participants. No antigens are known for them. The table came from immunoSEQ multiplex PCR; TCRdb's copy has only in-frame clones and leaves some out. The sample shows some 70,000 clones, roughly four fifths of them seen only once. The sample here was CD4+ T cells from PBMCs cultured with HCoV-229E spike peptides, taken after COVID-19 vaccination. The receptors originated from a human donor who received a COVID-19 vaccine.

V and J are TRBV19 and TRBJ1-6, with 7 nucleotides matching TRBD1. From germline, CDR1 is LNHDA and CDR2 SQIVND (reference sequence). This CDR3 comprises 16 residues. With V trimmed by 5 bases and J by 7 bases, 11 bases remained unmatched. The CDR3 DNA sequence: TGTGCCAGTAGTCTGGGACAGTACCCCCTCAATTCACCCCTCCACTTT. Residues: CASSLGQYPLNSPLHF.

This clone has only one observation. The DNA of the CDR3 is TGTGCCAGCAGTTCTGGAACACGGGGGGCGGTTTCACCCCTCCACTTT. As protein: CASSSGTRGAVSPLHF. The chain joins TRBV27 to TRBJ1-6, with a possible D match to TRBD1 (6 bases). Looked up from germline, CDR1 is MNHEY and CDR2 is SMNVEV (reference sequence). The CDR3 loop spans 16 amino acids. With 4 bases removed from V and 9 bases from J, the gap between germline ends came to 19 bases.

This chain links TRBV6-5 with TRBJ1-5, with D possibly matching TRBD1 (5 bases). Per germline, CDR1 MNHEY and CDR2 SVGAGI. The V end was cut by 6 bases, the J end by 9 bases, with 21 bases between. The CDR3 runs 15 residues. The CDR3 nucleotides read TGTGCCAGCAGCTTAGGCGGGACCGGTAATTGGCCCCAGCATTTT. It encodes CASSLGGTGNWPQHF.

The V and J genes are TRBV5-5 and TRBJ1-1; 7 bases match TRBD1. The J segment lost 3 bases and the V segment lost 2 bases, leaving 7 bases of the junction unmatched. Germline V gives CDR1 SGHKS, CDR2 YYEKEE (reference sequence). The CDR3 contains 15 residues. The chain's CDR3 is CASSFRTGLDTEAFF. CDR3 DNA sequence: TGTGCCAGCAGCTTCAGGACAGGCTTGGACACTGAAGCTTTCTTT.

This chain uses TRBV6-4 with TRBJ2-1; tentative D call: TRBD2 (6 bases). Looked up from germline, CDR1 is MRHNA and CDR2 is SNTAGT. V dropped 0 bases and J dropped 2 bases, with 11 bases sitting between them. The CDR3 covers 16 residues. The CDR3 nucleotides read TGTGCCAGCAGTGACTCGGGCGGGGAACCCTACAATGAGCAGTTCTTC. Protein: CASSDSGGEPYNEQFF.

This clone has a single count. The J gene is TRBJ2-5, the V gene TRBV19, with 7 bases lining up with TRBD2. Trimming removed 1 base from V and 4 bases from J; junction bases left unmatched: 9. Per germline, CDR1 LNHDA and CDR2 SQIVND (reference sequence). The length of the CDR3 is 16 residues. The CDR3 nucleotides are TGTGCCAGTAGTATAGCAGGCGGGGGTGTCCGAGAGACCCAGTACTTC. It encodes CASSIAGGGVRETQYF. Complete variable domain (other parts from reference TRBV19 and TRBJ2-5): DGGITQSPKYLFRKEGQNVTLSCEQNLNHDAMYWYRQDPGQGLRLIYYSQIVNDFQKGDIAEGYSVSREKKESFPLTVTSAQKNPTAFYLCASSIAGGGVRETQYFGPGTRLLVL.

This chain connects TRBV7-3 to TRBJ2-1; 8 bases agree with TRBD2. Per the germline V gene, CDR1 is SGHTA and CDR2 is FQGTGA. The CDR3 has 15 amino acids. The junction had 6 bases not matched to a gene; V was cut back by 5 bases and J by 3 bases. The CDR3 DNA reads TGTGCCAGCAGCACACGGGGGGGGTTCTACAATGAGCAGTTCTTC. It encodes CASSTRGGFYNEQFF.

This chain links TRBV29-1 with TRBJ1-4, with 7 bases that match TRBD1. CDR1 is SQVTM, CDR2 ANQGSEA, per germline. The CDR3 covers 21 residues. V lost 5 bases to trimming and J lost 0 bases; unmatched junction nucleotides: 24. The CDR3 DNA follows: TGCAGCGTTCCCGGGGGATTAAGCCGGGACAGCTCACTTACAACTAATGAAAAACTGTTTTTT. Translated, it gives CSVPGGLSRDSSLTTNEKLFF.

The chain combines TRBV11-2 with TRBJ2-2; 7 nucleotides line up with TRBD1. This CDR3 has 16 residues. The junction had 1 base not matched to a gene; V was cut back by 0 bases and J by 0 bases. CDR1 SGHAT and CDR2 FQNNGV come from the germline V gene. The DNA for the CDR3 is TGTGCCAGCAGCTTAGATCAGGGGGCGAACACCGGGGAGCTGTTTTTT. Protein: CASSLDQGANTGELFF.

The chain links TRBV9 to TRBJ2-2; perhaps D is TRBD1 or TRBD2 (5 bases each). CDR3 length: 16 residues. Trimming stripped 3 bases from V and 7 bases from J, with 19 bases between. Germline V gene data show CDR1 as SGDLS and CDR2 as YYNGEE. CDR3 bases: TGTGCCAGCAGCGAGGACCCTCGGGGCTTGGGCGGGGAGCTGTTTTTT. It encodes CASSEDPRGLGGELFF.

The gene calls are TRBV15 and TRBJ1-2; possibly TRBD1 for D (6 bases). CDR1 and CDR2 (germline): LNHNV, YYDKDF (reference sequence). This CDR3 has 14 amino acids. V was cut by 3 bases and J by 4 bases, with 12 bases left in between. This CDR3 reads CATSRRTDFYGYTF. For the CDR3, the DNA is TGTGCCACCAGCAGGAGGACAGACTTCTATGGCTACACCTTC.

This sequence joins TRBV3-1 (or the pseudogene TRBV3-2) and TRBJ2-2; a weak D match, TRBD1 (6 bases). Germline V CDR1 and CDR2: LGHDT, YNNKEL (reference sequence). The CDR3 is made up of 13 amino acids. The V gene lost 4 bases and the J gene lost 6 bases, with 9 bases spanning the gap. The chain's CDR3 is CASSRTVAGELFF. The CDR3 region has the DNA TGTGCCAGCAGCCGGACAGTAGCCGGGGAGCTGTTTTTT.

The chain uses TRBV14 and TRBJ2-5; 8 bases are a match to TRBD1. Germline values: CDR1 SGHDN, CDR2 FVKESK. The trim removed 6 bases at V and 3 bases at J, leaving 12 bases unmatched. CDR3 size: 16 residues. CDR3 protein: CASSLSWDRWEETQYF. For the CDR3, the DNA is TGTGCCAGCAGTCTCTCCTGGGACAGGTGGGAAGAGACCCAGTACTTC.

This clone was seen a single time. The chain uses TRBV12-5 and TRBJ2-2, with a tentative D call TRBD1 (6 bases). Germline lookup yields CDR1 LGHNT and CDR2 FRNRAP. The CDR3 consists of 16 residues. Trimming took 9 bases from V and 4 from J, leaving 21 bases between them. DNA for the CDR3: TGTGCTAGCTCCTTGATTCTGGGGGCAATCACCGGGGAGCTGTTTTTT. Encoded protein: CASSLILGAITGELFF.

In this sample, this clone turned up a few times. The chain is built from TRBV4-1 and TRBJ1-5; D gene uncertain. The CDR3 is 15 amino acids. Germline CDR1 is MGHRA and CDR2 is YSYEKL. Trimming removed 4 bases at V and 6 bases at J, with 16 bases between. CDR3 in DNA: TGCGCCAGCAGCCCCAGCGTTGCAGGTCCTCAGCCCCAGCATTTT. Protein sequence: CASSPSVAGPQPQHF.

The V and J genes are TRBV27 and TRBJ2-3, with 15 bases that match TRBD2. The V and J ends lost 4 bases and 1 base, in that order; junction bases with no gene match: 6. Germline V lookup: CDR1 MNHEY, CDR2 SMNVEV (reference sequence). This CDR3 comprises 18 residues. The CDR3 nucleotides read TGTGCCAGCAGTTCCGGACTAGCGGGGGGGCTGGGCACAGATACGCAGTATTTT. It is translated as CASSSGLAGGLGTDTQYF.

This CDR3 is CASMEGNTEAFF. The CDR3 DNA is TGCGCCAGCATGGAGGGTAACACTGAAGCTTTCTTT. The chain links TRBV10-1 to TRBJ1-1; D is unresolved. The germline gives CDR1 WNHNN, CDR2 SYGVQD (reference sequence). The CDR3 totals 12 residues. Deletions cut 7 bases from V and 2 bases from J, with 8 bases between.

The chain carries TRBV5-1 and TRBJ2-5, with unresolved D. The V end lost 6 bases, the J end lost 0 bases, and 12 bases lay between the germline ends. Per germline, CDR1 SGHRS and CDR2 YFSETQ. CDR3 size: 14 residues. This CDR3 reads CASTQRPDQETQYF. CDR3 nucleotide sequence: TGCGCCAGCACCCAGAGGCCAGACCAAGAGACCCAGTACTTC.

The chain links TRBV11-2 to TRBJ1-1; 11 bases match TRBD1. V trimming: 6 bases; J trimming: 7 bases; junction bases outside the gene matches: 13. The germline V gene has CDR1 SGHAT and CDR2 FQNNGV. This CDR3 region has 16 residues. The CDR3 protein is CASRPTPGQGVIEAFF. The CDR3 DNA sequence: TGTGCCAGCAGGCCTACCCCGGGACAGGGGGTTATTGAAGCTTTCTTT.

The rearrangement links TRBV19 to TRBJ1-5; 9 bases align to TRBD1. The germline gives CDR1 LNHDA, CDR2 SQIVND (reference sequence). The V gene end was trimmed by 3 bases and the J gene end by 11 bases; junction bases not matched to a gene: 2. The CDR3 consists of 12 residues. DNA for the CDR3: TGTGCCAGTAGTATCGGGACAGGGTCCCAGCATTTT. This translates into CASSIGTGSQHF.

The CDR3 DNA is TGTGCCAGCAGCGTAGAGGGACGGAACACCGGGGAGCTGTTTTTT. Amino acids: CASSVEGRNTGELFF. The chain recombines TRBV9 with TRBJ2-2; TRBD1 or TRBD2 may be the D gene (5 bases each). The CDR3 length is 15 residues. Trimming stripped 0 bases from V and 1 base from J, with 7 bases between. Germline assignment: CDR1 SGDLS and CDR2 YYNGEE. The full variable domain, completed using reference TRBV9 and TRBJ2-2, is DSGVTQTPKHLITATGQRVTLRCSPRSGDLSVYWYQQSLDQGLQFLIQYYNGEERAKGNILERFSAQQFPDLHSELNLSSLELGDSALYFCASSVEGRNTGELFFGEGSRLTVL.